Listed below are T cell receptor beta chains from one sample, sequenced in a study of T cell responses to AZD1222 COVID-19 vaccine. Assay: immunoSEQ multiplex PCR; the TCRdb copy retains only in-frame clones and omits some. The repertoire holds some 130,000 clones, roughly 91% seen once, with 2.8% in the top ten. The specimen was peripheral blood, collected on day 0 of AZD1222 vaccination. These receptors were collected from an adult in good health. The conserved cysteine and the conserved F or W are not part of the CDR3 here.

V: TRBV11-2; length: 13; CDR3: ASSFGTRGTDTQY
V: TRBV4-3; length: 12; CDR3: ASSHGRLQETQY
V: TRBV19; length: 15; CDR3: ASREGRGIVGDTEAF
V: TRBV11-2; length: 11; CDR3: ASSRGALNEQF
V: TRBV6-6; length: 12; CDR3: ASSYRTGNEKLF
V: TRBV19; length: 12; CDR3: ASSIWGDGQPQH
V: TRBV19; length: 10; CDR3: ASTGGDQPQH
V: TRBV19; length: 10; CDR3: ASSRAPGEQY
V: TRBV18; length: 11; CDR3: ASSPPARDTQY
V: TRBV5-6; length: 13; CDR3: ASSVGLAGGNEQY
V: TRBV19; length: 14; CDR3: ASSKSDRASGNTIY
V: TRBV5-1; length: 10; CDR3: ASRSSMGTQY
V: TRBV13; length: 14; CDR3: ASSLSLDRIRNTIY
V: TRBV27; length: 14; CDR3: ASSPAGTSGSDEQF
V: TRBV7-9; length: 12; CDR3: ASSLAGKVYEQY
V: TRBV3-1/TRBV3-2; length: 13; CDR3: ASSQGPAKGETQY
V: TRBV27; length: 11; CDR3: ASRATAPYEQY
V: TRBV29-1; length: 12; CDR3: SVKNRGRPDTQY
V: TRBV2; length: 12; CDR3: ASRAYPALNTIY
V: TRBV19; length: 11; CDR3: ASSIQGWDEQY
V: TRBV6-2/TRBV6-3; length: 10; CDR3: ASSRDGDGYT
V: TRBV5-6; length: 14; CDR3: ASSLTGTSGRDTQY
V: TRBV29-1; length: 11; CDR3: SARTGKNEKLF
V: TRBV6-5; length: 13; CDR3: ASTIREGWGQPQH
V: TRBV2; length: 15; CDR3: ASSMSPRDSRDTEAF
V: TRBV7-2; length: 10; CDR3: ASSLDAAGLV
V: TRBV29-1; length: 15; CDR3: SVAGTSGPLEKDEQF
V: TRBV11-1; length: 10; CDR3: ASSLNYNEQF
V: TRBV2; length: 11; CDR3: ASRGDNNQPQH
V: TRBV6-1; length: 13; CDR3: ASSEIGGSTDTQY
V: TRBV18; length: 16; CDR3: ASSQLGPGGRLSNEQF
V: TRBV4-1; length: 16; CDR3: ASSQDPSLGGSNTEAF
V: TRBV27; length: 13; CDR3: ASRDGASGNQPQH
V: TRBV5-4; length: 13; CDR3: ASSLGGTDYSPLH
V: TRBV9; length: 12; CDR3: ASSVSASTDTQY
V: TRBV5-6; length: 11; CDR3: ASSLEGLPPWD
V: TRBV7-3; length: 14; CDR3: ASSLLARADQETQY
V: TRBV15; length: 13; CDR3: ATSRAQGSNQPQH
V: TRBV5-1; length: 14; CDR3: ASSPPDAPSTDTQY
V: TRBV7-3; length: 14; CDR3: ASSAPGLAGQNEQF
V: TRBV6-2/TRBV6-3; length: 12; CDR3: ASSLKPGGTEAF
V: TRBV2; length: 11; CDR3: ASIGQGTYEQY
V: TRBV19; length: 15; CDR3: ASSIAAPAANTGELF
V: TRBV7-9; length: 11; CDR3: ASSLDQLYEQY
V: TRBV27; length: 11; CDR3: ASSLPGRDTQY
V: TRBV15; length: 11; CDR3: ATSRPASTEAF
V: TRBV5-1; length: 13; CDR3: ASSPGKRHDLKAF
V: TRBV27; length: 13; CDR3: ASSLNGLGNQPQH
V: TRBV4-1; length: 15; CDR3: ASSNPGRSINDYGYT
V: TRBV12-3/TRBV12-4; length: 11; CDR3: ASSLDSFYGYT
V: TRBV3-1/TRBV3-2; length: 13; CDR3: ASSLTGGNTDTQY
V: TRBV5-1; length: 13; CDR3: ASSLAETFTYEQY
V: TRBV4-1; length: 12; CDR3: ASSQWTADQPQH
V: TRBV12-5; length: 16; CDR3: ASGLVLGTGSMNTEAF
V: TRBV2; length: 10; CDR3: ARPDTNYGYT
V: TRBV27; length: 13; CDR3: ASSLLAGGPYEQY
V: TRBV5-4; length: 13; CDR3: ASSPTGGRSETQY